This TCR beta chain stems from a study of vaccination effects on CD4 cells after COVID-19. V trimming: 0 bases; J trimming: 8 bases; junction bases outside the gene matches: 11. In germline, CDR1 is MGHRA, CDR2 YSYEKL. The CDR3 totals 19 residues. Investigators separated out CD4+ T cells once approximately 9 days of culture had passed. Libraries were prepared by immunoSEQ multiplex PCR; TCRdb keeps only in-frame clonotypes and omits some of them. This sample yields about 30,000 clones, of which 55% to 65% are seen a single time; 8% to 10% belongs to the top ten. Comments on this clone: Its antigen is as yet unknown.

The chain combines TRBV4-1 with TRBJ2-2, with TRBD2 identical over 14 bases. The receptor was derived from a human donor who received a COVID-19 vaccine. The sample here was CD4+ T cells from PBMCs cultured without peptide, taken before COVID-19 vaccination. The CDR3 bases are TGCGCCAGCAGCCAAGAGATCTCGGGACTAGCGGGAGAAAGAGGGGAGCTGTTTTTT. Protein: CASSQEISGLAGERGELFF.